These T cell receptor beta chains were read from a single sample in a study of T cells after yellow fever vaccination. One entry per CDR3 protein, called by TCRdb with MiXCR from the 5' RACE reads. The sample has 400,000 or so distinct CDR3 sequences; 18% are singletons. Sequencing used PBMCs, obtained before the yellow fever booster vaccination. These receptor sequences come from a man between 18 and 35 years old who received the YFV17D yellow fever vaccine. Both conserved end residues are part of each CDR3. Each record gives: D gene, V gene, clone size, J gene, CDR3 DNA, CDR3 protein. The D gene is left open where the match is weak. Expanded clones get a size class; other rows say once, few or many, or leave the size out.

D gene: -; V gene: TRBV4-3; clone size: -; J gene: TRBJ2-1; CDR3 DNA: TGCGCCAGCAGCCTCGGACCTTTCGGCAATGAGCAGTTCTTC; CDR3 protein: CASSLGPFGNEQFF
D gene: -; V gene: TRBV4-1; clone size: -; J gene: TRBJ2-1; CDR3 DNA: TGCGCCAGCAGCCAAGAGTGGTACAATGAGCAGTTCTTC; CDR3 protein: CASSQEWYNEQFF
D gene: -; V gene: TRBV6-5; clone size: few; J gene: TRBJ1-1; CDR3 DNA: TGTGCCAGCAGCCTATGGGCAGCTATGAACACTGAAGCTTTCTTT; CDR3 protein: CASSLWAAMNTEAFF
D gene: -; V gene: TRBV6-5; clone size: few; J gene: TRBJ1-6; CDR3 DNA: TGTGCCAGCAGTCGATACCGGGACACCCTCCACTTT; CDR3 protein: CASSRYRDTLHF
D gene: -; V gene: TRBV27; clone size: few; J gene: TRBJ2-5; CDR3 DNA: TGTGCCAGCAGTTTAGGACTGGGGAGACAAGAGACCCAGTACTTC; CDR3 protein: CASSLGLGRQETQYF
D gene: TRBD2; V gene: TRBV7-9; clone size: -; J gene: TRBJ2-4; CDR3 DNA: TGTGCCAGCAGCCCCCGGGAGGGTTGGGGCATTCAGTACTTC; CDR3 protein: CASSPREGWGIQYF
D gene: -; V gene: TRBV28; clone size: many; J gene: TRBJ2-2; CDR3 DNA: TGTGCCAGCAGGGGGGCACCGGGCTTACGTAGGCTGTTTTTT; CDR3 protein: CASRGAPGLRRLFF
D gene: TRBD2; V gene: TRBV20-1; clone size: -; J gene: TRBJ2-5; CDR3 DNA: TGCAGTGCTCCGGGGGGTATTTGGGCAGAGACCCAGTACTTC; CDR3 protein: CSAPGGIWAETQYF
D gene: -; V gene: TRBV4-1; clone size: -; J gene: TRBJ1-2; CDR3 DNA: TGCGCCAGCAGCCAAGTAAATAACTATGGCTACACCTTC; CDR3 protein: CASSQVNNYGYTF
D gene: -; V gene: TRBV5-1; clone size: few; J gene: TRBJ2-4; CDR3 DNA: TGCGCCAGCAGCTTGATCGGGGGCGCGATGTTAATTCAGTACTTC; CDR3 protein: CASSLIGGAMLIQYF
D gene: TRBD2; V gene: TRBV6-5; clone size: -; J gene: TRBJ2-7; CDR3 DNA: TGTGCCAGCAGTTACTCGAGCGGGGCTCCGCGAGAGCAGTACTTC; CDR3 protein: CASSYSSGAPREQYF
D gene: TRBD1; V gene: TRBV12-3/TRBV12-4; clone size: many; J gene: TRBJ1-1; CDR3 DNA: TGTGCCAGCAGTTCCGGGACAGACAACACTGAAGCTTTCTTT; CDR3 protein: CASSSGTDNTEAFF
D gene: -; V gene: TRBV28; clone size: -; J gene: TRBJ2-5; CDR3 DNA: TGTGCCAGCAGTTTAGGAGGGGGAGGCGGTGAAGAGACCCAGTACTTC; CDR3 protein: CASSLGGGGGEETQYF
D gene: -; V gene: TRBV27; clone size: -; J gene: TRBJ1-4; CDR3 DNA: TGTGCCAGCAGTTACGGGAACCCGGGAGAAAAACTGTTTTTT; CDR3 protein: CASSYGNPGEKLFF
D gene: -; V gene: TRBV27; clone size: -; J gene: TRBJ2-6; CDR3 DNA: TGTGCCAGCAGTTTTTGGAGCCTCTCTGGGGCCAACGTCCTGACTTTC; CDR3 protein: CASSFWSLSGANVLTF
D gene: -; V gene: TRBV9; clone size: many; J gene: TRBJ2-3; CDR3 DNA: TGTGCCAGCAGCGTAGGCGAGGTGGTTTTGAACACAGATACGCAGTATTTT; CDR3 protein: CASSVGEVVLNTDTQYF
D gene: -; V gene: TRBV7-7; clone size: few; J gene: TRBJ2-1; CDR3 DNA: TGTGCCAGCAGCTTAGCCTCGGACCCTTACAATGAGCAGTTCTTC; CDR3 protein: CASSLASDPYNEQFF
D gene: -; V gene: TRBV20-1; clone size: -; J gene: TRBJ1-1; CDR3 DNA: TGCAGTGCTGGAACCAACGGGGGGCGCGGGACTGAAGCTTTCTTT; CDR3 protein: CSAGTNGGRGTEAFF
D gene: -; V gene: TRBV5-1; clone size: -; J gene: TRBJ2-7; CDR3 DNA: TGCGCCAGCAGCTTCAGGGGAGCCGACGAGCAGTACTTC; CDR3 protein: CASSFRGADEQYF
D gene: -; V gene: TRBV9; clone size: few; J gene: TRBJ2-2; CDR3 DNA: TGTGCCAGCAGCGGACGGACTATGAACACCGGGGAGCTGTTTTTT; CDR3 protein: CASSGRTMNTGELFF
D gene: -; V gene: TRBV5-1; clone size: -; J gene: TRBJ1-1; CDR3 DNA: TGCGCCAGCAGCTTGTTTGGCCTCACTGAAGCTTTCTTT; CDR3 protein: CASSLFGLTEAFF
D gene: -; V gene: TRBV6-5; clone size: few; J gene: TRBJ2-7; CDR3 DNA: TGTGCCAGCAGGCCACCAGGGAGTGCCTACGAGCAGTACTTC; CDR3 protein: CASRPPGSAYEQYF
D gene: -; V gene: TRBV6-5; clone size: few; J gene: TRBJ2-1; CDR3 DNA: TGTGCCAGCAGGCTTGGAGGGCCGGTCAATGAGCAGTTCTTC; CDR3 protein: CASRLGGPVNEQFF
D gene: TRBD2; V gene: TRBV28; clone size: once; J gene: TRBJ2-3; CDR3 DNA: TGTGCCAGCAGTGCGGGGGACCTCACTAGCACAGATACGCAGTATTTT; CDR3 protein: CASSAGDLTSTDTQYF
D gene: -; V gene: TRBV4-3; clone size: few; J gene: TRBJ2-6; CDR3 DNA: TGCGCCAGCACCGTGTGGGGGGCCAACGTCCTGACTTTC; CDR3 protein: CASTVWGANVLTF
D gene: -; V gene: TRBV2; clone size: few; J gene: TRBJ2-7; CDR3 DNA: TGTGCCAGCAGTGAAGTCCAAGGGAGCTCCTACGAGCAGTACTTC; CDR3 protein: CASSEVQGSSYEQYF
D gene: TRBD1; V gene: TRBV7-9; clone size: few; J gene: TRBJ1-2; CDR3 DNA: TGTGCCAGCAGCTCCGTCGGACAGGGGGCGCAAGGCTACACCTTC; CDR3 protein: CASSSVGQGAQGYTF
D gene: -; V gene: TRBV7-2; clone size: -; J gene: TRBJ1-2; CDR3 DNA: TGTGCCAGCAGCTCCCGGGAGACAGGAACTTATGGCTACACCTTC; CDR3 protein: CASSSRETGTYGYTF
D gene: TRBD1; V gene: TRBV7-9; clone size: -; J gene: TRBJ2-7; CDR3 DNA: TGTGCCAGCTCCCCCCCTAGGGGGCACGAGCAGTACTTC; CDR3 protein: CASSPPRGHEQYF
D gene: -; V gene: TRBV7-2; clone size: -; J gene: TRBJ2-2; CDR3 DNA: TGTGCCAGCAGCGGGCTGTTCGAGAGGGAGCTGTTTTTT; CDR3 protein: CASSGLFERELFF
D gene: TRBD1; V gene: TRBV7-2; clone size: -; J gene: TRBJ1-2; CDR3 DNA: TGTGCCAGCAGCTCCGGACAGGGTAATTCGGGCTACACCTTC; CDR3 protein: CASSSGQGNSGYTF
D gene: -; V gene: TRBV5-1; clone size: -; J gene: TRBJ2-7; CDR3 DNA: TGCGCCAGCAGCTGGGGACTCCTGAGCTCCTACGAGCAGTACTTC; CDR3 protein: CASSWGLLSSYEQYF
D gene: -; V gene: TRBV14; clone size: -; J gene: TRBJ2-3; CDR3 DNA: TGTGCCAGCAGTAGCACCACTAGCACAGATACGCAGTATTTT; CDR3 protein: CASSSTTSTDTQYF
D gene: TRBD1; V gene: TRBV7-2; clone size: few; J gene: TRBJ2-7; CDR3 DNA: TGTGCCAGCAGACGGACAGGGTCCTACGAGCAGTACTTC; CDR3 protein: CASRRTGSYEQYF
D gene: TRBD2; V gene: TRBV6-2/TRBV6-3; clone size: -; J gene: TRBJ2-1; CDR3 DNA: TGTGCCAGCAAAACACTAGCGGGGGGGATTAATGAGCAGTTCTTC; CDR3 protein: CASKTLAGGINEQFF